The 8 T cell receptor beta chains below all came from one sample that was sequenced in a study of OX40 agonist ivuxolimab in advanced cancers. Measured with immunoSEQ multiplex PCR; TCRdb has only the in-frame clones, and not every one. Among under 100,000 clones, 90% were seen once, and the ten largest hold roughly 0.15%. The source was CD4+ or CD8+ T cells sorted from blood, collected in a trial of the OX40 agonist ivuxolimab. The receptor source for this set is an adult with an advanced solid tumor such as melanoma, head and neck, liver or kidney cancer.

This sequence joins TRBV28 and TRBJ1-2; D gene unclear. V lost 6 bases and J 10 bases, leaving 9 bases between the germline ends. Germline-derived CDR1 and CDR2 are MDHEN and SYDVKM. This CDR3 is built from 10 residues. This chain's CDR3 is CASSRGIYTF. The CDR3 nucleotides read TGTGCCAGCAGCCGAGGTATCTACACCTTC.

The V gene is TRBV29-1, the J gene TRBJ2-3; D is ambiguous. Trimming took off 4 bases at V and 2 bases at J, with 4 bases between the two ends. This CDR3 is built from 11 residues. Germline assignment: CDR1 SQVTM and CDR2 ANQGSEA. The DNA for the CDR3 is TGCAGCGTTGGGTACACAGATACGCAGTATTTT. Translated, it gives CSVGYTDTQYF.

This clone was seen once. The V and J genes are TRBV18 and TRBJ1-3; D is unclear. The CDR3 has 16 amino acids. Germline lookup yields CDR1 KGHSH and CDR2 LQKENI. Trimming removed 0 bases at V and 3 bases at J, with 12 bases between. In nucleotides, the CDR3 is TGTGCCAGCTCACCACCTTACGCGGGGAGTGGAAACACCATATATTTT. The encoded protein is CASSPPYAGSGNTIYF. Drawing the rest from reference TRBV18 and TRBJ1-3, the complete variable domain is NAGVMQNPRHLVRRRGQEARLRCSPMKGHSHVYWYRQLPEEGLKFMVYLQKENIIDESGMPKERFSAEFPKEGPSILRIQQVVRGDSAAYFCASSPPYAGSGNTIYFGEGSWLTVV.

The V gene is TRBV6-5, the J gene TRBJ1-4, with D maybe TRBD1 (6 bases). Germline assignment: CDR1 MNHEY and CDR2 SVGAGI. CDR3 length: 14 amino acids. The V and J ends lost 6 bases and 8 bases respectively, with 16 bases between them. CDR3 region: CASSPTGPREKLFF. The CDR3 bases are TGTGCCAGCAGCCCGACAGGCCCTCGGGAAAAACTGTTTTTT.

V usage is TRBV5-1 and J usage is TRBJ2-1; D is uncertain. CDR3 size: 15 residues. CDR1 is SGHRS and CDR2 is YFSETQ in the germline V gene. Trimming removed 0 bases at V and 0 bases at J, with 7 bases between. The CDR3 DNA reads TGCGCCAGCAGCTTGGGACTCAGCTCCTACAATGAGCAGTTCTTC. It translates to CASSLGLSSYNEQFF.

The V gene is TRBV5-1, the J gene TRBJ2-7; D unclear. The CDR3 totals 13 residues. V was pared by 2 bases and J by 0 bases, with 6 bases between. CDR1 SGHRS and CDR2 YFSETQ come from the germline V gene. The CDR3 protein is CASSFASSYEQYF. In nucleotides, the CDR3 is TGCGCCAGCAGCTTTGCCAGCTCCTACGAGCAGTACTTC.

The chain recombines TRBV19 with TRBJ2-1; D perhaps matches TRBD2 (6 bases). Germline-derived CDR1 and CDR2 are LNHDA and SQIVND (reference sequence). This CDR3 is built from 16 residues. Trimming pared 5 bases from V and 2 bases from J, leaving 16 bases between. CDR3 in DNA: TGTGCCAGTAGTGCAAATAGCGGAGGGGCCTACAATGAGCAGTTCTTC. Its translation is CASSANSGGAYNEQFF.

This clone was observed a single time. This rearrangement joins TRBV5-6 to TRBJ2-7; possibly TRBD2 for D (6 bases). The CDR3 totals 13 residues. CDR1 is SGHDT and CDR2 is YYEEEE in the germline V gene. The V end lost 4 bases, the J end lost 6 bases, and 14 bases lay between the germline ends. The CDR3 DNA reads TGTGCCAGCAGCGTGCAGACTAGTTCCGAGCAGTACTTC. Protein product: CASSVQTSSEQYF.